This TCR beta chain was observed in a study of blood T cell repertoires in COVID-19. Study information: Acute-phase and convalescent COVID-19 samples originated in the United States, Italy and Spain. Sources were T cells, B-cell-depleted T cells, or PBMCs; the material itself was cDNA or gDNA.

Assay used: immunoSEQ multiplex PCR; TCRdb lists only in-frame clones, some missing. The table records around 340,000 clones, around four fifths of them present only once. The receptor was isolated from a man aged 25 to 40 with active or convalescent COVID-19. Sequenced sample: peripheral blood.

CDR3 sequence: CSVRGVNTEAFF. The CDR3 nucleotides read TGCAGCGTTCGGGGGGTGAACACTGAAGCTTTCTTT. The chain employs TRBV29-1 and TRBJ1-1; possible D gene TRBD1, 5 bases. The CDR3 sequence is 12 residues long. Germline V lookup: CDR1 SQVTM, CDR2 ANQGSEA. The germline V and J ends were trimmed by 5 bases and 0 bases, with 7 bases remaining between them. The whole variable domain, filled in from reference TRBV29-1 and TRBJ1-1, reads SAVISQKPSRDICQRGTSLTIQCQVDSQVTMMFWYRQQPGQSLTLIATANQGSEATYESGFVIDKFPISRPNLTFSTLTVSNMSPEDSSIYLCSVRGVNTEAFFGQGTRLTVV.